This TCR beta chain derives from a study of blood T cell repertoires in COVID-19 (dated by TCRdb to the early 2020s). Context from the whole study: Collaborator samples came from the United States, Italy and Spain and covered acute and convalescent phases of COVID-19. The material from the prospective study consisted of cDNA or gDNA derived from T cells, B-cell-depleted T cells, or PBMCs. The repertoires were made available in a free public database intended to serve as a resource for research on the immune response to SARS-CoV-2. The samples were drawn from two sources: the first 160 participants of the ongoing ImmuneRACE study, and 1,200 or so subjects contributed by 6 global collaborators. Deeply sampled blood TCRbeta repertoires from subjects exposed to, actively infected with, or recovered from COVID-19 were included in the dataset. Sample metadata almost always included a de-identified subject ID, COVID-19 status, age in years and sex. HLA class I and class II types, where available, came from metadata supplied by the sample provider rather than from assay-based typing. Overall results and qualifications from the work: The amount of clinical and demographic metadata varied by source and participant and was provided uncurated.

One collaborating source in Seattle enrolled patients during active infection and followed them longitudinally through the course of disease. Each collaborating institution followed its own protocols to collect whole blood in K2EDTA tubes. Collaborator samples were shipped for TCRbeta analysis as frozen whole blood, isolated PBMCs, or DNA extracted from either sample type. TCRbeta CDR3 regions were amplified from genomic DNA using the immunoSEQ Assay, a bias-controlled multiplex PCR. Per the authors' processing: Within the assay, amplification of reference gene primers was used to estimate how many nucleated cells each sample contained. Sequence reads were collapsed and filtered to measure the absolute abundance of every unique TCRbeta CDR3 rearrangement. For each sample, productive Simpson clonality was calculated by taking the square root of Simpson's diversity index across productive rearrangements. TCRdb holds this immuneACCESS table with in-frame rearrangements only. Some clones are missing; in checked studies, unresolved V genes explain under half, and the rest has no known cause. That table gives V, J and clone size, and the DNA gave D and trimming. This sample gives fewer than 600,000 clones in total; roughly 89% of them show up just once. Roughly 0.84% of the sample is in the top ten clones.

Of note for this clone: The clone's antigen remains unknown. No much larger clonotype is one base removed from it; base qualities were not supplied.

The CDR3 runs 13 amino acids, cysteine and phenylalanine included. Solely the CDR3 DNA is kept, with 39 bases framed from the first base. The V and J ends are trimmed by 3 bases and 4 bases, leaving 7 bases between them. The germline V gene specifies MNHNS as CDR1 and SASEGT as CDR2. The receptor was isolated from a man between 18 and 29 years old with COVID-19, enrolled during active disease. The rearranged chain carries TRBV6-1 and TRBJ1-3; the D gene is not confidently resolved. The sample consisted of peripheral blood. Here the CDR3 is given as CASSEGGGNTIYF. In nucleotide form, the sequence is TGTGCCAGCAGTGAGGGAGGAGGAAACACCATATATTTT.